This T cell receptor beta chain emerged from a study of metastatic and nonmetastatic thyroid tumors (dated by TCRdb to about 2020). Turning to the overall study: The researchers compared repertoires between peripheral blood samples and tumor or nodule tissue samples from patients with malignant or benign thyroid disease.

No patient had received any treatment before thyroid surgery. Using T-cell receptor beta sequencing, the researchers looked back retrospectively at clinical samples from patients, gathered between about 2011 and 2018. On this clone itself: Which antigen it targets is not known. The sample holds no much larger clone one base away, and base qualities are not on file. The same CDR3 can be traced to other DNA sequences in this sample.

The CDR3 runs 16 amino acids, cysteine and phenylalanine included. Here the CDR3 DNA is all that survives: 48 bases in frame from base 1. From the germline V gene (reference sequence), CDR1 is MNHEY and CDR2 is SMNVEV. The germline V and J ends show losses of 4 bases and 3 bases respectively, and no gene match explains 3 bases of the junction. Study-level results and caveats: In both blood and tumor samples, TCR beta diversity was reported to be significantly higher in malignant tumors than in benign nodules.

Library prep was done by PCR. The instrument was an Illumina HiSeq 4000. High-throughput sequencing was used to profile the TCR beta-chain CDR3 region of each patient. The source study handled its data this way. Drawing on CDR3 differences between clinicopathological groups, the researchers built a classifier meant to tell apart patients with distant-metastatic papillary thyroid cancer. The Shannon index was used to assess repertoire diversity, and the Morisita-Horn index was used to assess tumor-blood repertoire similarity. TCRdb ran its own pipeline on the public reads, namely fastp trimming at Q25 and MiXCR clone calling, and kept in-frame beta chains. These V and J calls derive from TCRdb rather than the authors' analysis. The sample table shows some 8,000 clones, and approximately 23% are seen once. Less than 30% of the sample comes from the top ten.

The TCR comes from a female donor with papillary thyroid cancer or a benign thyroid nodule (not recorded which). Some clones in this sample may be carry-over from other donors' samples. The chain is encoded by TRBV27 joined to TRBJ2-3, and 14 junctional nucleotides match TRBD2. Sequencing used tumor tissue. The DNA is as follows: TGTGCCAGCAGTTCCCGACTAGCGGGAGGGACAGATACGCAGTATTTT. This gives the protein CASSSRLAGGTDTQYF.